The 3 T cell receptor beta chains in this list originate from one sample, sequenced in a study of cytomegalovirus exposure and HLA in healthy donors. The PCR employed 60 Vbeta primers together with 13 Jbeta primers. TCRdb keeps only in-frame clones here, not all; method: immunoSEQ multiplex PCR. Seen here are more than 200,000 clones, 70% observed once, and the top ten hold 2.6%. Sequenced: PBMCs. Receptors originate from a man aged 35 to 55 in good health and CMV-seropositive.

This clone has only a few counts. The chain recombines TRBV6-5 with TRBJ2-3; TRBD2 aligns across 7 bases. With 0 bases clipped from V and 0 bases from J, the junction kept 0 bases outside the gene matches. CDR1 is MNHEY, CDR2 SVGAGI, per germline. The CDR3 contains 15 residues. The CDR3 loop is CASSYSSGSTDTQYF. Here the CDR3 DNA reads TGTGCCAGCAGTTACTCTAGCGGGAGCACAGATACGCAGTATTTT.

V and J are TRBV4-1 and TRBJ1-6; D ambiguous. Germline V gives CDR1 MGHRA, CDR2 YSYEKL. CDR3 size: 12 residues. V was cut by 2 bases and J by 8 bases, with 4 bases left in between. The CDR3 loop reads CASSQTDSPLHF. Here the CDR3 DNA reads TGCGCCAGCAGCCAAACAGATTCACCCCTCCACTTT.

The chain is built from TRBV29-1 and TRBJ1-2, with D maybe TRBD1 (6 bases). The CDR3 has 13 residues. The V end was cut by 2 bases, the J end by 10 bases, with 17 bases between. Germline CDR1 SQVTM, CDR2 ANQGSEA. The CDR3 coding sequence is TGCAGCGTTGAACTGACAGGATTGGGTGACTACACCTTC. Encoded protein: CSVELTGLGDYTF.